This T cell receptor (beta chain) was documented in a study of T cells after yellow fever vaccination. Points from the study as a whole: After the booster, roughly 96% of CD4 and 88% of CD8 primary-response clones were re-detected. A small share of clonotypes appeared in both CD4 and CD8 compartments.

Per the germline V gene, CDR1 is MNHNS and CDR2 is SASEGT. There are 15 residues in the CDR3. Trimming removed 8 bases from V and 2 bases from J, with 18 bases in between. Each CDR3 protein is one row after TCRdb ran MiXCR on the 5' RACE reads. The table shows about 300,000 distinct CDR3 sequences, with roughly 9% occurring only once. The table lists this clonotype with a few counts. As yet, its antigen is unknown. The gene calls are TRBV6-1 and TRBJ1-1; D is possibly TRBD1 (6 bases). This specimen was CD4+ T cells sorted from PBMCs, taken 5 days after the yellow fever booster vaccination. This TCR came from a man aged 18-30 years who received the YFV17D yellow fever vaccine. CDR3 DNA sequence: TGTGCCAGCCCAGAAGGGGGGAGCGGAAACACTGAAGCTTTCTTT. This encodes CASPEGGSGNTEAFF.